This T cell receptor beta chain is drawn from a study of molecular identifiers for immune sequencing clone quantification. Study-wide context: RNA, taken in replicates from approximately 20,000 or 100,000 naive CD8 cells, was split five ways, with four sequenced.

Germline V gene data show CDR1 as SGHRS and CDR2 as YFSETQ. The V segment lost 3 bases and the J segment 4 bases; nucleotides outside the gene matches: 7. The CDR3 loop spans 15 amino acids. The sample holds many counts of this clonotype. In preparing bulk TCR libraries, previously described methods and listed TCR primers were used. TCRdb processed the PCR reads anew with MiXCR; each CDR3 protein has one entry. The sample contains hundreds of thousands of distinct CDR3 sequences, 25% of which appear only once. This chain connects TRBV5-1 to TRBJ1-5; TRBD1 matches 7 bases. This receptor was taken from a human donor in good health. Some libraries in this study had Jurkat cell RNA spiked in. The sample was naive CD8+ T cells from blood, with Jurkat cell RNA spiked in. The subset: FACS-sorted CD8+CD4-CCR7+CD45RA+ naive T cells. The CDR3 loop reads CASSWSGQPNQPQHF. The DNA of the CDR3 is TGCGCCAGCAGCTGGTCGGGACAGCCAAATCAGCCCCAGCATTTT.